The 18 T cell receptor beta chains reported below all come from one sample, sequenced in a study of follicular helper T cells after annual influenza vaccination (dated 2017 in TCRdb). Interpreted using the paper, the time point label stands for: 2015-2016 season, pre-vaccination. The library was obtained by the immunoSEQ multiplex PCR assay. TCRdb took over this immuneACCESS table, retaining in-frame rearrangements with V and J assigned. Such tables are incomplete; in checked studies, under half of the missing clones stem from an unresolved V gene, and the remainder is unexplained. The sample table shows some 6,000 clones, and approximately 85% are seen once. The biggest ten clones account for approximately 0.8% of the sample. Sequenced material: CXCR5- memory CD4+ T cells sorted from blood, taken on the day of influenza vaccination. The sample's cell subset or site, from its label and the paper: CXCR5- memory CD4 T cells. These TCRs come from an adult who received the influenza vaccine.

The chain is built from TRBV4-3 and TRBJ1-6; the match to TRBD1 covers 10 bases. V shed 0 bases, J shed 7 bases, and the junction held 6 bases outside the gene matches. Germline V CDR1 and CDR2: LGHNA, YSLEER. The CDR3 is 17 amino acids. The CDR3 bases are TGCGCCAGCAGCCAAGATAGACAGGGGGCTAGAAATTCACCCCTCCACTTT. It is translated as CASSQDRQGARNSPLHF.

This chain joins TRBV4-3 and TRBJ1-5, with no clear D. V was cut by 0 bases and J by 5 bases, with 8 bases left in between. In germline, CDR1 is LGHNA, CDR2 YSLEER. This CDR3 has 14 residues. The CDR3 is CASSQDSGYQPQHF. DNA of the CDR3: TGCGCCAGCAGCCAAGATTCAGGCTATCAGCCCCAGCATTTT.

The chain is built from TRBV5-4 and TRBJ2-7; TRBD2 matches at 12 bases. The ends lost 2 bases at V and 1 base at J; junction bases unmatched: 4. CDR3 length equals 16 residues. The germline gives CDR1 SGHNT, CDR2 YYREEE (reference sequence). CDR3 DNA sequence: TGTGCCAGCAGCTTCAGGACTAGCGGGACTTCCTACGAGCAGTACTTC. Its translation: CASSFRTSGTSYEQYF.

This chain connects TRBV5-1 to TRBJ1-2, with D maybe TRBD1 (6 bases). V lost 4 bases and J 5 bases, leaving 18 bases between the germline ends. This CDR3 spans 15 amino acids. Germline V gene lookup returns CDR1 SGHRS and CDR2 YFSETQ. The CDR3 region has the DNA TGCGCCAGCAGCGCACCGGGACCCACAGGGTATGGCTACACCTTC. Translated, it gives CASSAPGPTGYGYTF.

The chain is built from TRBV9 and TRBJ1-3; 10 nucleotides match TRBD1. The J segment lost 0 bases and the V segment lost 4 bases, leaving 7 bases of the junction unmatched. The CDR3 has 17 amino acids. Germline V gene lookup returns CDR1 SGDLS and CDR2 YYNGEE. Here the CDR3 reads CASSRRDRGSSGNTIYF. The CDR3, as DNA: TGTGCCAGCAGCAGGCGGGACAGGGGCTCCTCTGGAAACACCATATATTTT.

This chain links TRBV4-1 with TRBJ2-7; TRBD1 aligns across 7 bases. Germline CDR1 is MGHRA and CDR2 is YSYEKL. The ends lost 0 bases at V and 0 bases at J; junction bases unmatched: 5. The CDR3 covers 16 residues. This CDR3 reads CASSQDHRGSSYEQYF. CDR3 nucleotide sequence: TGCGCCAGCAGCCAAGACCACAGGGGAAGCTCCTACGAGCAGTACTTC.

CDR3 in amino acids: CASSVVGQSSYNEQFF. In nucleotides, the CDR3 is TGTGCCAGCAGCGTAGTGGGACAGAGCTCCTACAATGAGCAGTTCTTC. The chain is built from TRBV9 and TRBJ2-1, with TRBD1 identical over 7 bases. Germline V CDR1 and CDR2: SGDLS, YYNGEE. With V trimmed by 0 bases and J by 0 bases, 3 bases remained unmatched. The CDR3 contains 16 residues.

The V gene is TRBV7-6, the J gene TRBJ2-7; D may be TRBD1 (5 bases). This CDR3 is 14 amino acids long. In germline, CDR1 is SGHVS, CDR2 FNYEAQ. Trimming left V 1 base short and J 4 bases short, with 11 bases between. Here the CDR3 DNA reads TGTGCCAGCAGCTTAGTTAGGGGTGGATACGAGCAGTACTTC. It translates to CASSLVRGGYEQYF. The full variable domain, with the rest looked up from reference TRBV7-6 and TRBJ2-7, is GAGVSQSPRYKVTKRGQDVALRCDPISGHVSLYWYRQALGQGPEFLTYFNYEAQQDKSGLPNDRFSAERPEGSISTLTIQRTEQRDSAMYRCASSLVRGGYEQYFGPGTRLTVT.

The chain couples TRBV7-9 to TRBJ2-6; the D is unclear. V lost 5 bases, J lost 10 bases, and 12 bases lay in between. The CDR3 spans 13 residues. The germline CDR1 and CDR2 sequences are SEHNR and FQNEAQ (reference sequence). Here the CDR3 DNA reads TGTGCCAGCAGCCCAGGTATTAGGAACGTCCTGACTTTC. Amino acid sequence: CASSPGIRNVLTF.

The rearrangement joins TRBV11-2 to TRBJ2-3, with D perhaps TRBD2 (7 bases). CDR3 length equals 16 residues. Germline loops: CDR1 SGHAT, CDR2 FQNNGV. The V and J ends lost 5 bases and 2 bases respectively, with 17 bases between them. CDR3 in amino acids: CASSPSGGGATDTQYF. In DNA, the CDR3 is TGTGCCAGCAGCCCTAGTGGGGGGGGCGCCACAGATACGCAGTATTTT.

The gene calls are TRBV11-3 and TRBJ1-4, with D hard to call. The CDR3 runs to 17 residues. The germline V and J ends were trimmed by 0 bases and 3 bases, with 14 bases remaining between them. Germline V CDR1 and CDR2: SGHNT, YENEEA. The CDR3 protein is CASSLDRVVASNEKLFF. In DNA form, the CDR3 reads TGTGCCAGCAGCTTAGATCGAGTGGTGGCATCTAATGAAAAACTGTTTTTT. Variable domain in full (rest from reference TRBV11-3 and TRBJ1-4): EAGVVQSPRYKIIEKKQPVAFWCNPISGHNTLYWYLQNLGQGPELLIRYENEEAVDDSQLPKDRFSAERLKGVDSTLKIQPAELGDSAVYLCASSLDRVVASNEKLFFGSGTQLSVL.

CDR3 coding DNA: TGTGCCAGCAGTCTACAGACAGCTCAAACTGAAGCTTTCTTT. It translates to CASSLQTAQTEAFF. The rearrangement uses TRBV27 and TRBJ1-1, with D possibly TRBD1 on 5 matching bases. V shed 5 bases and J shed 5 bases, with 15 bases lying between them. Germline V gene lookup returns CDR1 MNHEY and CDR2 SMNVEV (reference sequence). The CDR3 loop spans 14 amino acids.

This clone was recorded only once. V is TRBV5-4 and J is TRBJ2-1; 10 bases map to TRBD2. This CDR3 has 17 amino acids. Germline-derived CDR1 and CDR2 are SGHNT and YYREEE (reference sequence). Trimming at V came to 0 bases and at J to 8 bases, leaving 11 bases not matched to a gene. The CDR3 bases are TGTGCCAGCAGCTTGGTTCCTAGCGGGGGCTCTTGGGATGAGCAGTTCTTC. It is translated as CASSLVPSGGSWDEQFF.

This clone was seen once. The rearrangement uses TRBV20-1 and TRBJ1-2; no clear D. The CDR3 loop spans 10 amino acids. The V end was cut by 6 bases, the J end by 8 bases, with 10 bases between. Per germline, CDR1 DFQATT and CDR2 SNEGSKA (reference sequence). The CDR3 sequence is CSATYVGYTF. CDR3 sequence (DNA): TGCAGTGCCACGTATGTGGGCTACACCTTC.

CDR3 sequence: CASSLPDGLEVEKLFF. DNA for the CDR3: TGCGCCAGCAGCTTGCCAGACGGATTGGAAGTGGAAAAACTGTTTTTT. The chain links TRBV5-1 to TRBJ1-4; D gene uncertain. Trimming pared 1 base from V and 8 bases from J, leaving 18 bases between. CDR3 length equals 16 residues. Germline loops: CDR1 SGHRS, CDR2 YFSETQ.

The chain carries TRBV7-6 and TRBJ2-2; no reliable D call. Trimming took off 0 bases at V and 6 bases at J, with 5 bases between the two ends. The CDR3 consists of 13 residues. Per the germline V gene, CDR1 is SGHVS and CDR2 is FNYEAQ. The CDR3 DNA reads TGTGCCAGCAGCTTAGCGGTCGCCGGGGAGCTGTTTTTT. It specifies CASSLAVAGELFF.

The chain recombines TRBV7-9 with TRBJ2-3, with TRBD2 identical over 10 bases. J lost 0 bases, V lost 6 bases, and 12 bases had no gene match. Germline lookup yields CDR1 SEHNR and CDR2 FQNEAQ (reference sequence). CDR3 size: 18 residues. The CDR3 DNA reads as TGTGCCAGCAGGCCCCTAGCGGGGGTTCGTCTGAGCACAGATACGCAGTATTTT. It codes for CASRPLAGVRLSTDTQYF.

The chain links TRBV5-1 to TRBJ1-3, with TRBD1 as a possible D gene (6 bases). CDR3 length: 20 residues. V lost 4 bases to trimming and J lost 0 bases, with 26 bases between them. CDR1 and CDR2 from the germline V gene are SGHRS and YFSETQ. CDR3 sequence: CASSLTPTVQGGNSGNTIYF. CDR3 DNA: TGCGCCAGCAGCCTGACCCCGACAGTCCAAGGGGGAAACTCTGGAAACACCATATATTTT.